This TCR beta chain was sequenced in a study of identical twins (dated by TCRdb to about 2016). A note on the overall study: To test whether fetal clonotypes persist, the study used deep sequencing on TCR alpha and beta repertoires from monozygotic twins, unrelated adults of various ages, and cord blood. Replicate twin experiments were performed at different times using different library preparation protocols to rule out contamination.

Every donor in the study was a healthy Caucasian. The twin cohort consisted of three pairs of female monozygotic twins, all aged about 18 to 29 years. CD4+ and CD8+ T cell populations were isolated with positive isolation kits from Invitrogen. The library was generated by 5' RACE. The run used an Illumina HiSeq 2000. Template switching introduced a universal primer binding site; the final cDNA contained a unique molecular identifier, enabling accurate counting of TCR cDNA molecules. Specific primers in the conserved constant-segment region were used to synthesize first-strand cDNA for TCR alpha and beta chains. Each cDNA library was double barcoded, with a SMART-Mk sample barcode plus Illumina barcodes, to control for contamination. TruSeq adapter sequences along with Illumina sample barcodes were introduced in two successive PCR steps. Sequencing of the TCR alpha and beta cDNA libraries was done on the Illumina HiSeq platform using custom primers. As for the authors' bioinformatics: Unique molecular identifiers were extracted from raw reads with MiGEC, and CDR3 positions were determined with MiXCR. Recombination models were inferred per individual with the repgenHMM and IGoR tools using an EM algorithm. Shared clonotype analysis was performed with the tcR package in R, normalizing sharing by the product of cloneset sizes. To study raw recombination free of thymic and clonal selection effects, out-of-frame nonproductive sequences were analyzed. The raw public reads went through TCRdb reprocessing: fastp at Q25, MiXCR clone calling, in-frame beta chains kept. CDR3 protein sequences are deduplicated, and each keeps its most common genes and DNA. The V and J calls were not made by the authors but by TCRdb's processing. Present in this sample are 350,000 to 600,000 distinct CDR3 sequences, approximately 15% of which were seen just once. 0.5% to 0.65% of the sample is in the top ten clones.

This clonotype was detected only a few times. Its antigen target is currently unknown. One base away there is no much larger clone; base qualities are not given. Study-wide findings and limitations: In beta out-of-frame sequences, excess twin sharing was weaker, because having fewer shared sequences lowered the signal-to-noise ratio. Because the same donors could not be followed over many years, the conclusions depended on cross-sectional statistical analysis. Invariant T cells such as MAIT and iNKT could partly confound zero-insertion analyses, though diverse VJ usage argued against this for most clonotypes. Abundant cord blood beta clonotypes had fewer insertions, young adult naive repertoires showed a similar but weaker trend, and memory repertoires showed no such trend. Recombination models systematically underestimated out-of-frame TCR alpha sharing in monozygotic twins but agreed with sharing between unrelated individuals. Compared with coincidental sharing between unrelated individuals, an excess of low generation-probability sequences was observed among out-of-frame TCR alpha sequences shared between twins.

Its CDR3 holds 12 amino acids, cysteine through phenylalanine. Only the CDR3 portion is preserved as DNA: 36 bases, with reading frame beginning at the first base. CDR1 and CDR2 were assigned from the germline V gene as SNHLY and FYNNEI. Unmatched junction bases come to 3, with V trimmed by 8 bases and J by 4 bases. These data were also reused for a study on yellow fever vaccine responses in identical twins. That second report states: The T cell response to vaccination in identical twins was reported by the authors to appear partly convergent and partly personalized. Focusing on identical twins, the study followed the T cell clones that responded to the vaccine, and did so with precision.

Sequencing used CD4+ T cells sorted from blood. The receptor chain draws on TRBV2 and TRBJ2-5; 8 nucleotides in the junction match TRBD2. The TCR comes from a woman younger than 30 in good health. The CDR3 in this case is CASLLAGETQYF. In nucleotides, the sequence is TGTGCCAGCCTGCTAGCGGGAGAGACCCAGTACTTC.